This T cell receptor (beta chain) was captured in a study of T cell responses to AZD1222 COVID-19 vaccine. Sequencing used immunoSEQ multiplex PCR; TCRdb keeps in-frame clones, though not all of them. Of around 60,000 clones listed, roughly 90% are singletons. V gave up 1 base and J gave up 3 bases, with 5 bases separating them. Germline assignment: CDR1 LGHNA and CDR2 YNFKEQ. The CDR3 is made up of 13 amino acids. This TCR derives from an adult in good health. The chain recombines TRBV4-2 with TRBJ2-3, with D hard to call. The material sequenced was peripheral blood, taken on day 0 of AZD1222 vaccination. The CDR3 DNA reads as TGTGCCAGCAGCCAAGCTAGTACAGATACGCAGTATTTT. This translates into CASSQASTDTQYF.